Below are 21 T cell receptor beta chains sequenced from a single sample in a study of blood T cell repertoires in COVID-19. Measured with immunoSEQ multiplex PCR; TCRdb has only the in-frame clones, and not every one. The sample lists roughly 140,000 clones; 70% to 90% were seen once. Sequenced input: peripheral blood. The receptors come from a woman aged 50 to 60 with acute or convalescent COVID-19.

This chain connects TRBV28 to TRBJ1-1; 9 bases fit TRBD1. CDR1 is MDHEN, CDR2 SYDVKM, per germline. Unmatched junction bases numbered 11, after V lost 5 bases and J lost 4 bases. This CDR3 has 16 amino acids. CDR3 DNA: TGTGCCAGCAGTACCACAGGGGGCAGAACAGGCACTGAAGCTTTCTTT. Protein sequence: CASSTTGGRTGTEAFF. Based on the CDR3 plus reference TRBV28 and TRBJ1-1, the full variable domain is DVKVTQSSRYLVKRTGEKVFLECVQDMDHENMFWYRQDPGLGLRLIYFSYDVKMKEKGDIPEGYSVSREKKERFSLILESASTNQTSMYLCASSTTGGRTGTEAFFGQGTRLTVV.

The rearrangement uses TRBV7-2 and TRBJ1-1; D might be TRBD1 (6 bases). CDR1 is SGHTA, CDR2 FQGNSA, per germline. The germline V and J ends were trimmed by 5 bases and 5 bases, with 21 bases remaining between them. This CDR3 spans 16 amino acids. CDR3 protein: CASSPQTQGLGTEAFF. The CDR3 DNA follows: TGTGCCAGCAGCCCTCAAACACAGGGTCTCGGAACTGAAGCTTTCTTT.

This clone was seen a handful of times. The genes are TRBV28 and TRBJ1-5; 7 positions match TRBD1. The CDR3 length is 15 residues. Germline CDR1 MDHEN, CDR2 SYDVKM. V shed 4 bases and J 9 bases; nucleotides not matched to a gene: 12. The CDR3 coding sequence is TGTGCCAGCAGTTCAAACAGGGGCGATTCGAGGCCCCAGCATTTT. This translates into CASSSNRGDSRPQHF.

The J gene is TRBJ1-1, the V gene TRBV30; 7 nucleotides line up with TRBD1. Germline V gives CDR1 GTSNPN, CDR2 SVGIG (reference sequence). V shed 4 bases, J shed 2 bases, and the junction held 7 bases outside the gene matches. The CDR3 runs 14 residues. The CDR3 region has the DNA TGTGCCTGGACGCCCGGGACAGTTAACACTGAAGCTTTCTTT. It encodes CAWTPGTVNTEAFF.

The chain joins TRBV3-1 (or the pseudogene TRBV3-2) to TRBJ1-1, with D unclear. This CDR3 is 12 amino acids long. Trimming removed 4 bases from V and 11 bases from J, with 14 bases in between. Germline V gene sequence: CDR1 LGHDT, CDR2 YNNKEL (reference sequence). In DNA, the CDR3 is TGTGCCAGCAGCCCGGGGAGCATAGGGGCTTTCTTT. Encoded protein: CASSPGSIGAFF.

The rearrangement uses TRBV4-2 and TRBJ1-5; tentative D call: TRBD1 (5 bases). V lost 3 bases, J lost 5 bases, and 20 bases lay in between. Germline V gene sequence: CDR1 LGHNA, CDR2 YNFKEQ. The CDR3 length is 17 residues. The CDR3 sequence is CASSQVVAGGDDQPQHF. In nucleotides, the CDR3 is TGTGCCAGCAGCCAGGTGGTGGCGGGGGGGGACGATCAGCCCCAGCATTTT.

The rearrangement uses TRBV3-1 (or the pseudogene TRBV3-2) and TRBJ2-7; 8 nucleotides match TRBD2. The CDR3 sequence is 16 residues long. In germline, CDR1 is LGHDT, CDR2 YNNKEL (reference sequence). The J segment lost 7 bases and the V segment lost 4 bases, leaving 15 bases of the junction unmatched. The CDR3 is CASSPITASGGVEQYF. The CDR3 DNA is TGTGCCAGCAGCCCAATCACGGCAAGCGGGGGTGTTGAGCAGTACTTC.

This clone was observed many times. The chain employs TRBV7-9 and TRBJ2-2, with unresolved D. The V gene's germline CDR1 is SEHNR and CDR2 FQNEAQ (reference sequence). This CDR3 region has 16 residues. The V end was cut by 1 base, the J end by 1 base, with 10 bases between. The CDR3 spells CASSLEPGWNTGELFF. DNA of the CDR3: TGTGCCAGCAGCTTAGAACCAGGTTGGAACACCGGGGAGCTGTTTTTT.

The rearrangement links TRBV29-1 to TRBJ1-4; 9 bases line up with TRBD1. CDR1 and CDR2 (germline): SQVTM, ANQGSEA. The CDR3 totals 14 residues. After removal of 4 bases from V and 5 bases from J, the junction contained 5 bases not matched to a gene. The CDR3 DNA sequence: TGCAGCGTTGCCTCCGGGACAGGGAATGAAAAACTGTTTTTT. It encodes CSVASGTGNEKLFF.

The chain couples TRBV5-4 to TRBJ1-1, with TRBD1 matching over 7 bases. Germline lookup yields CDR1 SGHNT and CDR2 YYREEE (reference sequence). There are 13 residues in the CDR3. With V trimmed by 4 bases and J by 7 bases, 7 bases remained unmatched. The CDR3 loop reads CASSPGTVNEAFF. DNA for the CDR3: TGTGCCAGCAGCCCCGGGACAGTTAATGAAGCTTTCTTT.

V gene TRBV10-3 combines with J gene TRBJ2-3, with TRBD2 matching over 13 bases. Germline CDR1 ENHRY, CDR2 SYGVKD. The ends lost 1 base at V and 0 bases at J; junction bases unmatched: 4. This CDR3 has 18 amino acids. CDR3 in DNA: TGTGCCATCAGTGAGTGGGGGACTAGCGGGACCAGCACAGATACGCAGTATTTT. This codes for CAISEWGTSGTSTDTQYF.

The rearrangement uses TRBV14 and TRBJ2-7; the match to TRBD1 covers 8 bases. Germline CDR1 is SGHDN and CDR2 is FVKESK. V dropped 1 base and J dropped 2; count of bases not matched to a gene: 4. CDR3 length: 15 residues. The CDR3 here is CASSQVGQGAYEQYF. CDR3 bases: TGTGCCAGCAGCCAAGTAGGACAGGGAGCCTACGAGCAGTACTTC. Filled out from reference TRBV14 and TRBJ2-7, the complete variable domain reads EAGVTQFPSHSVIEKGQTVTLRCDPISGHDNLYWYRRVMGKEIKFLLHFVKESKQDESGMPNNRFLAERTGGTYSTLKVQPAELEDSGVYFCASSQVGQGAYEQYFGPGTRLTVT.

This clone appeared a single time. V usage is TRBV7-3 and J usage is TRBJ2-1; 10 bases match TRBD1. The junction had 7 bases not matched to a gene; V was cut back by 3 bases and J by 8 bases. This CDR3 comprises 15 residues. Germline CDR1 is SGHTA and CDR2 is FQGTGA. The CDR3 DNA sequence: TGTGCCAGCAGCTTCGGACAGGGGGTTTGGGATGAGCAGTTCTTC. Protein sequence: CASSFGQGVWDEQFF.

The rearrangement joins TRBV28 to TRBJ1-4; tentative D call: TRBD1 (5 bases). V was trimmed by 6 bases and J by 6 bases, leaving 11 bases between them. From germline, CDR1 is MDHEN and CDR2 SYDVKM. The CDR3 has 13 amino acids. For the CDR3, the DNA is TGTGCCAGCAGCACACAGGTTTATGAAAAACTGTTTTTT. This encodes CASSTQVYEKLFF. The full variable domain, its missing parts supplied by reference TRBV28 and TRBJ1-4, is DVKVTQSSRYLVKRTGEKVFLECVQDMDHENMFWYRQDPGLGLRLIYFSYDVKMKEKGDIPEGYSVSREKKERFSLILESASTNQTSMYLCASSTQVYEKLFFGSGTQLSVL.

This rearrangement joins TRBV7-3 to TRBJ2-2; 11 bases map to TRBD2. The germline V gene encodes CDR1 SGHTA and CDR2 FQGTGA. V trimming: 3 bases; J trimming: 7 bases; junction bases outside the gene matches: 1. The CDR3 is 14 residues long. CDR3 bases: TGTGCCAGCAGCTTGGGGACTAGCGGCGGGGAGCTGTTTTTT. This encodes CASSLGTSGGELFF.

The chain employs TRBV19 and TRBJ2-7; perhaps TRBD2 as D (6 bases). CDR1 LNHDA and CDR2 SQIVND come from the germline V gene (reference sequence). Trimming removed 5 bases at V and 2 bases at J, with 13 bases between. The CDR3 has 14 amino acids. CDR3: CASSFGGPPYEQYF. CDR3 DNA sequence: TGTGCCAGTAGTTTCGGGGGTCCGCCCTACGAGCAGTACTTC.

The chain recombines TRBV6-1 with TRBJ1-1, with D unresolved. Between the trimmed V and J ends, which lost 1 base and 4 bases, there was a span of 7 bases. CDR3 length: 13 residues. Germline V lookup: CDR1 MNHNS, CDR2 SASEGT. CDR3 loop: CASSEVRFTEAFF. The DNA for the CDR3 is TGTGCCAGCAGTGAAGTGCGGTTCACTGAAGCTTTCTTT.

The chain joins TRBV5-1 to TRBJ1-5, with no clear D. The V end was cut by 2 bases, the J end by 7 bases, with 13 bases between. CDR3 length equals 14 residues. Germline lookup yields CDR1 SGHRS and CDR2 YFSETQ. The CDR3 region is CASSFDGEGQPQHF. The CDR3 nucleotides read TGCGCCAGCAGCTTCGATGGGGAGGGCCAGCCCCAGCATTTT.

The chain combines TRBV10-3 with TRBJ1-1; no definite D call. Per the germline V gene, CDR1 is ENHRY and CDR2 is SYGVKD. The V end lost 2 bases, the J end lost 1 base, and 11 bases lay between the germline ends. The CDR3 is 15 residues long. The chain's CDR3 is CAISEPGIPNTEAFF. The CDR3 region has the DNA TGTGCCATCAGTGAGCCCGGGATCCCGAACACTGAAGCTTTCTTT.

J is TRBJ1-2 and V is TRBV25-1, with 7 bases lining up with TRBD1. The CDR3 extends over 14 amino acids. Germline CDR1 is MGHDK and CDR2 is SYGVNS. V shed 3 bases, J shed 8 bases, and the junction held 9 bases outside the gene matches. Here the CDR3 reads CASSDLTGTWGYTF. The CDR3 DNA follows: TGTGCCAGCAGTGACTTGACAGGGACGTGGGGCTACACCTTC.

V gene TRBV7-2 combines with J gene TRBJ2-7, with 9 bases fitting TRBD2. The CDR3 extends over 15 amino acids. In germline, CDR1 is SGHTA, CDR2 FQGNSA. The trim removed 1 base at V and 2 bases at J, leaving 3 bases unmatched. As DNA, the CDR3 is TGTGCCAGCAGCTTAGTATCTAGCGGGGCCTACGAGCAGTACTTC. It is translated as CASSLVSSGAYEQYF.